Sequencing of this TCR beta chain was carried out in a study of control samples from healthy donors and cancer patients. V shed 3 bases and J shed 6 bases, with 18 bases lying between them. This CDR3 region has 15 residues. Germline assignment: CDR1 MGHRA and CDR2 YSYEKL. Sequenced by immunoSEQ multiplex PCR; TCRdb stores in-frame clones only, minus some. The top ten hold over 3% of the sample, which has 75,000 to 95,000 clones, over 75% seen once. The sample comprised blood. The chain uses TRBV4-1 and TRBJ2-7; tentative D call: TRBD2 (6 bases). This sequence originates from a woman aged 18-29 years in good health. The DNA for the CDR3 is TGCGCCAGCAGCCACTCCCCGGGAGCGTGGCGCGAGCAGTACTTC. It encodes CASSHSPGAWREQYF.